This record covers a single T cell receptor (beta chain). Its antigen is not identified. The germline gives CDR1 SEHNR, CDR2 FQNEAQ (reference sequence). The CDR3 contains 15 residues. The J segment lost 5 bases and the V segment lost 1 base, leaving 4 bases of the junction unmatched. The sample belongs to a study of beta chain features in type 1 diabetes. Study outcomes and limitations: Fewer junction insertions and more nucleotide deletions appeared in type 1 diabetes patients. A cDNA-based sequencing approach could over-represent cells with high TCR expression. The study notes PCR might favor shorter templates equally in patients and controls.

The sequenced template was cDNA made from the entire isolated RNA. Sequencing used immunoSEQ multiplex PCR; TCRdb keeps in-frame clones, though not all of them. Of about 160,000 clones in the sample, about 8.5% are singletons; the top ten hold around 0.65%. By way of CD45RO/CCR7/CD25/CD127/CD95/CD27, the CD4+ regulatory, stem cell-like memory, central memory and naive cells were sorted. The gene calls are TRBV7-9 and TRBJ1-5, with 8 bases matching TRBD1. This clonotype was obtained from a man aged 18 to 30 in good health. The sample comprised central memory CD4+ T cells from blood. The CDR3 spells CASSLGTGFDQPQHF. The DNA for the CDR3 is TGTGCCAGCAGCTTAGGGACAGGGTTCGATCAGCCCCAGCATTTT. Complete variable domain (other parts from reference TRBV7-9 and TRBJ1-5): DTGVSQNPRHKITKRGQNVTFRCDPISEHNRLYWYRQTLGQGPEFLTYFQNEAQLEKSRLLSDRFSAERPKGSFSTLEIQRTEQGDSAMYLCASSLGTGFDQPQHFGDGTRLSIL.